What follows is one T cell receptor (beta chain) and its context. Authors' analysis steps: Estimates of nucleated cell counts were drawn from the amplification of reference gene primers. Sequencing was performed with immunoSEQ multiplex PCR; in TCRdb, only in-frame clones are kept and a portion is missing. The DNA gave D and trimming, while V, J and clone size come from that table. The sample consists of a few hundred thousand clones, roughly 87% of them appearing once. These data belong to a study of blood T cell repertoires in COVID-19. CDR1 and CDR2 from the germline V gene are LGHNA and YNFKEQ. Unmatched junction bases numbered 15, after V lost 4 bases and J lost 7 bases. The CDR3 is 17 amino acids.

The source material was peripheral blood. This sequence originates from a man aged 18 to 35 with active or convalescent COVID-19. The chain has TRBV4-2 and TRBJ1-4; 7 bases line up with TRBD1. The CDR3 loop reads CASSRRGRISSGEKLFF. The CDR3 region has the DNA TGTGCCAGCAGCCGAAGGGGGCGAATAAGTTCTGGTGAAAAACTGTTTTTT.